This passage covers 5 T cell receptor beta chains from one sample sequenced in a study of blood T cell repertoires in COVID-19. Profiling relied on immunoSEQ multiplex PCR, and the TCRdb table lists in-frame clones only, not all of them. The repertoire includes 120,000 or so clones, more than 70% of them detected once, and more than 5% sits in the top ten. Sequencing was performed on peripheral blood. The receptors were gathered from an elderly man with active or convalescent COVID-19.

The rearrangement links TRBV7-2 to TRBJ2-5, with TRBD1 as a possible D gene (5 bases). This CDR3 spans 15 amino acids. From germline, CDR1 is SGHTA and CDR2 FQGNSA. The ends were cut back, 0 bases at V and 3 bases at J, with 11 bases in the middle. The CDR3 spells CASSLAPQGEETQYF. In DNA form, the CDR3 reads TGTGCCAGCAGCTTAGCGCCCCAGGGTGAAGAGACCCAGTACTTC.

CDR3 amino acids: CASQKRGDTQYF. Here the CDR3 DNA reads TGTGCCAGCCAGAAGCGGGGAGATACGCAGTATTTT. The chain couples TRBV2 to TRBJ2-3; TRBD2 agrees at 7 bases. The germline V gene encodes CDR1 SNHLY and CDR2 FYNNEI. Trimming cost V 8 bases and J 5 bases; bases outside gene matches: 4. The CDR3 has 12 residues.

The J gene is TRBJ2-5, the V gene TRBV5-1; the match to TRBD2 covers 7 bases. The V and J ends lost 6 bases and 5 bases, in that order; junction bases with no gene match: 10. This CDR3 comprises 14 residues. CDR1 SGHRS and CDR2 YFSETQ come from the germline V gene. The CDR3 here is CASTPGTTFETQYF. CDR3 sequence (DNA): TGCGCCAGCACACCCGGGACTACCTTCGAGACCCAGTACTTC.

The rearrangement links TRBV7-9 to TRBJ1-3; D is unclear. Germline CDR1 reads SEHNR; CDR2 reads FQNEAQ (reference sequence). The V and J ends lost 3 bases and 0 bases respectively, with 12 bases between them. This CDR3 spans 16 amino acids. This chain's CDR3 is CASSFKRGSSGNTIYF. DNA for the CDR3: TGTGCCAGCAGCTTCAAGCGGGGTTCCTCTGGAAACACCATATATTTT. The variable domain in full, with the rest retrieved from reference TRBV7-9 and TRBJ1-3, is DTGVSQNPRHKITKRGQNVTFRCDPISEHNRLYWYRQTLGQGPEFLTYFQNEAQLEKSRLLSDRFSAERPKGSFSTLEIQRTEQGDSAMYLCASSFKRGSSGNTIYFGEGSWLTVV.

V is TRBV7-8 and J is TRBJ1-1; 8 positions match TRBD1. The junction had 6 bases not matched to a gene; V was cut back by 5 bases and J by 1 base. CDR1 and CDR2 from the germline V gene are SGHVS and FQNEAQ. The CDR3 contains 15 residues. As DNA, the CDR3 is TGTGCCAGCAGCCCTCGACAGGGGAAGAACACTGAAGCTTTCTTT. Amino acid sequence: CASSPRQGKNTEAFF.